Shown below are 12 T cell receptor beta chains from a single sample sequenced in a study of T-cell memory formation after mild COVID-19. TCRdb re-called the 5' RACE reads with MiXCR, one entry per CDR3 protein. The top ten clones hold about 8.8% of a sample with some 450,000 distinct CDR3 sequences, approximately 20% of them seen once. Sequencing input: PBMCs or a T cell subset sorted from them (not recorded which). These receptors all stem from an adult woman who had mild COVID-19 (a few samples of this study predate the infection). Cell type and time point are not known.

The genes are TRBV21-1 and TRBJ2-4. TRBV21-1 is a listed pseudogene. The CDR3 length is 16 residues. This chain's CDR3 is CASSKVEKSIKNIQYF. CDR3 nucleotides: TGTGCCAGCAGCAAAGTTGAGAAATCAATCAAAAACATTCAGTACTTC.

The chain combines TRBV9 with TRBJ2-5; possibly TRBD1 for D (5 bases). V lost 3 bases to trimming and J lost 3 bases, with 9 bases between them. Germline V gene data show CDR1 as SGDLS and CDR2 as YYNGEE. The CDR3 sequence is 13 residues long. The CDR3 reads CASSGGRKETQYF. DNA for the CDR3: TGTGCCAGCAGCGGGGGCAGGAAAGAGACCCAGTACTTC.

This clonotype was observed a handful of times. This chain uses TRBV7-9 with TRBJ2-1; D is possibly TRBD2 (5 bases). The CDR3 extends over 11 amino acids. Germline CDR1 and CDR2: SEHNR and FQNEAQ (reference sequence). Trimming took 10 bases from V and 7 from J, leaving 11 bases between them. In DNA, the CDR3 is TGTGCCACCGTCACTAGTAATGAGCAGTTCTTC. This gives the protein CATVTSNEQFF.

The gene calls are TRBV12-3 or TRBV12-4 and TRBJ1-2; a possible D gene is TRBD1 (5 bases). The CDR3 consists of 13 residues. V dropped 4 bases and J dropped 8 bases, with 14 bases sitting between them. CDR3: CASSWGRGPGYTF. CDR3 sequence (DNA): TGTGCCAGCAGTTGGGGCCGGGGACCGGGCTACACCTTC.

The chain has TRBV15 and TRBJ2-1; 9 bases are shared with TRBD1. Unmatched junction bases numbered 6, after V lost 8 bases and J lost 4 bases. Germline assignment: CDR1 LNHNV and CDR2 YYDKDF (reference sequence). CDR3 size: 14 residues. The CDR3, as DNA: TGTGCCACCGGACCCGGGACAGGGTACAATGAGCAGTTCTTC. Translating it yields CATGPGTGYNEQFF.

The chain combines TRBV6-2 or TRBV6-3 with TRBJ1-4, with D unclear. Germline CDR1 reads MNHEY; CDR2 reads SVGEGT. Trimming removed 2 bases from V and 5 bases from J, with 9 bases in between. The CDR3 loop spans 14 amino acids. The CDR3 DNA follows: TGTGCCAGCAGTTACGGCGGGGAGAATGAAAAACTGTTTTTT. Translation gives CASSYGGENEKLFF.

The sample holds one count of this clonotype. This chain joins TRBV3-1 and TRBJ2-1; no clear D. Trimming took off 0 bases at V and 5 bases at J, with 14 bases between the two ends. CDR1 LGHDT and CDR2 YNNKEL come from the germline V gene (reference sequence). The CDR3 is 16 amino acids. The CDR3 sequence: CASSQDWKGGHNEQFF. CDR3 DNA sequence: TGTGCCAGCAGCCAAGATTGGAAGGGTGGTCACAATGAGCAGTTCTTC.

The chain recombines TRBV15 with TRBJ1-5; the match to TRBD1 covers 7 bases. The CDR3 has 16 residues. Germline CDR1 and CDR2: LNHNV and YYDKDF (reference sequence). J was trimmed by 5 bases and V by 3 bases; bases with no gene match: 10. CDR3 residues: CATSSEQGRPDQPQHF. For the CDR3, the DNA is TGTGCCACCAGCAGTGAACAGGGGAGGCCGGATCAGCCCCAGCATTTT.

The CDR3 DNA follows: TGTGCCAGCAGTCCCCAAGACAGCCTCTCCTACAATGAGCAGTTCTTC. It yields the protein CASSPQDSLSYNEQFF. The chain is built from TRBV27 and TRBJ2-1; D is possibly TRBD1 (5 bases). Germline CDR1 is MNHEY and CDR2 is SMNVEV (reference sequence). There are 16 residues in the CDR3. Trimming took 5 bases from V and 0 from J, leaving 14 bases between them.

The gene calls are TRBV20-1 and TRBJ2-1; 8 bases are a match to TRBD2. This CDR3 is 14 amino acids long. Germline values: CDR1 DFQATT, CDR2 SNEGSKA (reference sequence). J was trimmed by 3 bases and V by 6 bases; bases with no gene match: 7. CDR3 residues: CSAITGGNYNEQFF. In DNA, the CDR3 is TGCAGTGCCATAACGGGGGGGAACTACAATGAGCAGTTCTTC.

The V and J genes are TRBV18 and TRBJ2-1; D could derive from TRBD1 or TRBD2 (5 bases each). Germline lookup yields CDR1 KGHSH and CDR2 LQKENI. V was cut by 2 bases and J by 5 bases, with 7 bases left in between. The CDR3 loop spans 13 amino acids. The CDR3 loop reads CASSPGTHNEQFF. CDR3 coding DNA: TGTGCCAGCTCACCAGGGACCCACAATGAGCAGTTCTTC.

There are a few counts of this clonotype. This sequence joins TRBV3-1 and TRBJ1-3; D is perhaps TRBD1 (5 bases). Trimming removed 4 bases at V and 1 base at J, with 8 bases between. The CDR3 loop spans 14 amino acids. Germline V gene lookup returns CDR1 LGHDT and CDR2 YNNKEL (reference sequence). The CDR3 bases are TGTGCCAGCAGCCCAGGGCTTTCTGGAAACACCATATATTTT. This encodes CASSPGLSGNTIYF.